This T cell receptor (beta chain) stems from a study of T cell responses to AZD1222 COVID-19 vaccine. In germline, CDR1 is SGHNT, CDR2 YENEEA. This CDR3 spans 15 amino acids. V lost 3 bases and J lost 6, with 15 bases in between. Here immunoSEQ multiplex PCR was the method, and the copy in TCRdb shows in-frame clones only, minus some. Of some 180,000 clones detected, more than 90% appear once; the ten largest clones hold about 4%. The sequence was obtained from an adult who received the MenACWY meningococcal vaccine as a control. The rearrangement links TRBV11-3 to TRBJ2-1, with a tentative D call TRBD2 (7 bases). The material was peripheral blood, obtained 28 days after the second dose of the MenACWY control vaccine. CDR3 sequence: CASSFRGEGFNEQFF. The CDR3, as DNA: TGTGCCAGCAGCTTTAGGGGGGAGGGCTTCAATGAGCAGTTCTTC.